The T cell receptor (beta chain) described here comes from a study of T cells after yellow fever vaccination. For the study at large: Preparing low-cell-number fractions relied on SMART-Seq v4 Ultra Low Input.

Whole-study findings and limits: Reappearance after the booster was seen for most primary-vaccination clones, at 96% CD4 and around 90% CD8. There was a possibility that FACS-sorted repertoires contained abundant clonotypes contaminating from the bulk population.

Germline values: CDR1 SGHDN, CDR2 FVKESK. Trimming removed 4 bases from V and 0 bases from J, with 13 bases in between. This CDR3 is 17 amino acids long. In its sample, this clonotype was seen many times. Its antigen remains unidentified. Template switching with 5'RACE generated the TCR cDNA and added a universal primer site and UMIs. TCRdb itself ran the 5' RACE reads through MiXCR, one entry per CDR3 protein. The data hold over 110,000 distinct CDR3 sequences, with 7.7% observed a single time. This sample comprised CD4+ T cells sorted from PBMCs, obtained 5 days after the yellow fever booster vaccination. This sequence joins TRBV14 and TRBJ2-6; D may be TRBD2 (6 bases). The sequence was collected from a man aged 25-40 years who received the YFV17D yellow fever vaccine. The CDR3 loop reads CASSLDRGSSGANVLTF. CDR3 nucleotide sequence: TGTGCCAGCAGCCTAGACCGGGGGTCCTCTGGGGCCAACGTCCTGACTTTC.